These T cell receptor beta chains were read from a single sample in a study of T cell changes during pregnancy in multiple sclerosis. Method: immunoSEQ multiplex PCR; TCRdb's copy keeps in-frame clones and lacks some. The data hold about 42,000 clones, with 80% to 95% observed a single time. Sample: CD4+ T cells from peripheral blood mononuclear cells, taken in the second trimester of pregnancy. These receptors were obtained from a female donor in good health, enrolled as a control in a pregnancy study. Each CDR3 is given with its conserved first and last residue. Fields, in order: V gene, J gene, D gene, CDR3 length, clone size, CDR3 DNA, CDR3 protein. A D gene is named only where the DNA matches it firmly. The size of a clone is reported for some rows only, either as once, few or many, or as a class for expanded clones.

>TRBV29-1|TRBJ2-7|.|15|.
TGCAGCGTTGAATTAGCGCAGGGGCTGAGTTACGAGCAGTACTTC
CSVELAQGLSYEQYF
>TRBV9|TRBJ1-2|TRBD1|17|.
TGTGCCAGCAGCGGCAGTCCCGGGACAGAAGTTAACTATGGCTACACCTTC
CASSGSPGTEVNYGYTF
>TRBV6-5|TRBJ1-2|TRBD1|15|.
TGTGCCAGCAGTTACTCTCCAGGGGGCGGATGGGGCTACACCTTC
CASSYSPGGGWGYTF
>TRBV5-4|TRBJ1-4|TRBD1|14|.
TGTGCCAGCAGCCCGGGACAGGGAGGTGAAAAACTGTTTTTT
CASSPGQGGEKLFF
>TRBV27|TRBJ2-3|TRBD1|12|.
TGTGCCAGCAGCCCGACAGGGGACGCGCAGTATTTT
CASSPTGDAQYF
>TRBV7-9|TRBJ1-5|.|16|.
TGTGCCAGCAGCCCCGGGTCAGGGGCCCGCAATCAGCCCCAGCATTTT
CASSPGSGARNQPQHF
>TRBV14|TRBJ2-1|.|18|.
TGTGCCAGCAGCCCGTTTTACAGACAGGAAACCTCGCTCGGTGAGCAGTTCTTC
CASSPFYRQETSLGEQFF
>TRBV30|TRBJ1-4|TRBD1|18|once
TGTGCCTGGAGTACGATACTCCTCAGGGGGCAAGGGAATGAAAAACTGTTTTTT
CAWSTILLRGQGNEKLFF
>TRBV28|TRBJ1-2|.|13|.
TGTGCCAGCAACTCGGCCGAACAGTATGGCTACACCTTC
CASNSAEQYGYTF
>TRBV4-1|TRBJ2-3|TRBD2|18|.
TGCGCCAGCAGCCAAACCTACCCCTTTAGCGGGGGCACAGATACGCAGTATTTT
CASSQTYPFSGGTDTQYF
>TRBV4-2|TRBJ2-3|TRBD2|18|.
TGTGCCAGCAGCCAAGATTCGCTAGCGGTACCTAGCACAGATACGCAGTATTTT
CASSQDSLAVPSTDTQYF
>TRBV6-1|TRBJ2-7|TRBD2|17|.
TGTGCCAGCAGTGACCTGACTAGCGGTTCGGGCTCCTACGAGCAGTACTTC
CASSDLTSGSGSYEQYF
>TRBV15|TRBJ2-3|.|14|.
TGTGCCACCAGCCCCGGCCGGGGGACAGATACGCAGTATTTT
CATSPGRGTDTQYF
>TRBV5-4|TRBJ2-5|TRBD1|13|.
TGTGCCAGCAGTGAGACAGGGGCACAGACCCAGTACTTC
CASSETGAQTQYF
>TRBV18|TRBJ2-7|TRBD1|15|.
TGTGCCAGCTCAGCGGGACAGGCCGAGAGCTACGAGCAGTACTTC
CASSAGQAESYEQYF
>TRBV19|TRBJ2-1|TRBD2|15|.
TGTGCCAGTAGTCTTAGCGGGGACTCCTACAATGAGCAGTTCTTC
CASSLSGDSYNEQFF
>TRBV6-6|TRBJ1-2|.|15|.
TGTGCCAGCAGTTACGGCGGGGCGGGAGACTATGGCTACACCTTC
CASSYGGAGDYGYTF
>TRBV6-5|TRBJ1-2|.|13|.
TGTGCCAGCAGTTACTCTCAGGGCTCTGGCTACACCTTC
CASSYSQGSGYTF
>TRBV6-5|TRBJ2-7|.|15|.
TGTGCCAGCAGTTACTCGGGGCAGGGCTCCTACGAGCAGTACTTC
CASSYSGQGSYEQYF
>TRBV15|TRBJ2-2|TRBD2|16|.
TGTGCCACCAGCACTATCACGGGACTAGCAACCGGGGAGCTGTTTTTT
CATSTITGLATGELFF
>TRBV4-3|TRBJ2-2|.|16|.
TGCGCCAGCAGCCAGTCAGGGCTCCGTTATACCGGGGAGCTGTTTTTT
CASSQSGLRYTGELFF